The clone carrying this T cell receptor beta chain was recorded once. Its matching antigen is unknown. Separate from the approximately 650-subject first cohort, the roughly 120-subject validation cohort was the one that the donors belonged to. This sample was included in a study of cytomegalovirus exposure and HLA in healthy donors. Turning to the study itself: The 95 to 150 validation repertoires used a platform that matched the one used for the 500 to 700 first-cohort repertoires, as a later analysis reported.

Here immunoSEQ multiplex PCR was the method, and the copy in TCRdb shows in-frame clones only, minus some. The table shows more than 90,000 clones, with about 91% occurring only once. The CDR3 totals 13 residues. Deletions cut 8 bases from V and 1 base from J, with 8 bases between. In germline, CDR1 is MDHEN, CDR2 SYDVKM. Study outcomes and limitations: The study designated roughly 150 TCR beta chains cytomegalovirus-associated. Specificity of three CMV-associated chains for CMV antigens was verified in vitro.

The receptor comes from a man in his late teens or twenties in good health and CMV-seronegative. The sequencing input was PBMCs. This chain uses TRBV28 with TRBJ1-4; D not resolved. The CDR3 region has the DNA TGTGCCAGCGTAGGCGGAACTAATGAAAAACTGTTTTTT. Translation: CASVGGTNEKLFF.